This TCR beta chain was identified during a study of technical replicates of blood from a handful of donors. Clones were sequenced by immunoSEQ multiplex PCR, and TCRdb holds only the in-frame ones, with some missing. The sample has roughly 87,000 clones, approximately 96% seen once. The V gene lost 1 base and the J gene lost 5 bases, with 14 bases spanning the gap. The CDR3 extends over 15 amino acids. Germline assignment: CDR1 SGHVS and CDR2 FQNEAQ. This sequence was found in a human donor in good health. Sequencing was carried out using T cells isolated from PBMCs. V and J are TRBV7-8 and TRBJ2-5, with D perhaps matching TRBD2 (7 bases). The DNA of the CDR3 is TGTGCCAGCAGCTTAGGGGGGCGCGGGGGCGAGACCCAGTACTTC. Its translation: CASSLGGRGGETQYF.